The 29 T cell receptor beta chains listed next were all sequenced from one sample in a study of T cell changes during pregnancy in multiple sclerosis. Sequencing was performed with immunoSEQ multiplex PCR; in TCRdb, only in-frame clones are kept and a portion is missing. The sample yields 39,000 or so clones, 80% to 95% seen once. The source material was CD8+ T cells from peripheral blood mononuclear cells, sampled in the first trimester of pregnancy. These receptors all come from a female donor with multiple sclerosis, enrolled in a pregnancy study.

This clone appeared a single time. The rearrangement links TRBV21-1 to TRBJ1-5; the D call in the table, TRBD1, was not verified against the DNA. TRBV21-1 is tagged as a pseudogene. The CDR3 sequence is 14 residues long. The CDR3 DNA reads TGTGCCAGCAGCAAAGGACAGGAAAATCAGCCCCAGCATTTT. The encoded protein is CASSKGQENQPQHF.

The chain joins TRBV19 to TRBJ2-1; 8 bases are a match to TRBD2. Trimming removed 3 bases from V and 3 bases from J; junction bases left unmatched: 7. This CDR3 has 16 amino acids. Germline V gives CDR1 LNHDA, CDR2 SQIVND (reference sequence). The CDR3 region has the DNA TGTGCCAGTAGTATCGGGCCCAGCGGGAGCTACAATGAGCAGTTCTTC. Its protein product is CASSIGPSGSYNEQFF.

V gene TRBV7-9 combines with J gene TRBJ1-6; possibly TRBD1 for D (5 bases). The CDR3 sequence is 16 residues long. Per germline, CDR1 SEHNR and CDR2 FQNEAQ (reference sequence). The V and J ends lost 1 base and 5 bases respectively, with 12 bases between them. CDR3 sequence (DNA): TGTGCCAGCAGCTTAGGGGGGGGATCGGATAATTCACCCCTCCACTTT. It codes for CASSLGGGSDNSPLHF.

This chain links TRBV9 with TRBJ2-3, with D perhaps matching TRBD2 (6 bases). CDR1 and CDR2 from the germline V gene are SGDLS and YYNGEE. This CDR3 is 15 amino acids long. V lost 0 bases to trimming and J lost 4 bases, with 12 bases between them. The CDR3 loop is CASSVAEGYADTQYF. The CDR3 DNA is TGTGCCAGCAGCGTAGCGGAGGGGTACGCAGATACGCAGTATTTT.

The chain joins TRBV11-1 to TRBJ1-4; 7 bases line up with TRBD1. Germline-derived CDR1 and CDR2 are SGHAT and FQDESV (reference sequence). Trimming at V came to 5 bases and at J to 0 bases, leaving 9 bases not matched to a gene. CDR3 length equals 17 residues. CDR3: CASSETLQGATNEKLFF. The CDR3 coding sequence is TGTGCCAGCAGCGAAACGCTTCAGGGGGCAACTAATGAAAAACTGTTTTTT.

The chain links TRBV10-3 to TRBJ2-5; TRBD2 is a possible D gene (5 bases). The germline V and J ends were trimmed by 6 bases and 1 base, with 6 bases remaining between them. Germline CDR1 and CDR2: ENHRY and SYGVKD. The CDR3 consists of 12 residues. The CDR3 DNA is TGTGCCATCAGCGCGGGCCAAGAGACCCAGTACTTC. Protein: CAISAGQETQYF.

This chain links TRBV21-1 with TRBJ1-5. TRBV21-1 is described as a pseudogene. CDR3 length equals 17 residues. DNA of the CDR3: TGTGCCAGCACCACTGGGGGGGACACCGACCCGAATCAGCCCCAGCATTTT. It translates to CASTTGGDTDPNQPQHF.

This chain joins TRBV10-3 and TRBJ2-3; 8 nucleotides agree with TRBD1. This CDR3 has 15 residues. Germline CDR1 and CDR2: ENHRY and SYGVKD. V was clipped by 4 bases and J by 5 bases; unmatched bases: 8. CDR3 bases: TGTGCCATCAGTGCGACAGGGGTGAGAGGAGATACGCAGTATTTT. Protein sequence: CAISATGVRGDTQYF.

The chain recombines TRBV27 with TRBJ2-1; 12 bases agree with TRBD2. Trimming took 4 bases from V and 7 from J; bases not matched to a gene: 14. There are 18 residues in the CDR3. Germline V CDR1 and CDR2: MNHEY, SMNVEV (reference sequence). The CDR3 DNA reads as TGTGCCAGCAGTTCACCTTGGGGGGGACTAGCGGGCAGTAATGAGCAGTTCTTC. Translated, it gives CASSSPWGGLAGSNEQFF.

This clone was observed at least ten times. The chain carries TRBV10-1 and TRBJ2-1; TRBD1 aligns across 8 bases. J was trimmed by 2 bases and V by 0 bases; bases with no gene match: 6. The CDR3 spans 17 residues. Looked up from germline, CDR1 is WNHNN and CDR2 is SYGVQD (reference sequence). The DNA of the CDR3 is TGCGCCAGCAGTGAGTCGACGGGACAGGTAACCTACAATGAGCAGTTCTTC. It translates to CASSESTGQVTYNEQFF.

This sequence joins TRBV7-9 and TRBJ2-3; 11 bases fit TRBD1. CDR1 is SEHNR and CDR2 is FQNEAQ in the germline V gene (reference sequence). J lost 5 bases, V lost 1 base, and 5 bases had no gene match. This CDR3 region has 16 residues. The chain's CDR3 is CASSLGPGQGGDTQYF. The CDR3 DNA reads TGTGCCAGCAGCTTAGGTCCGGGACAGGGGGGAGATACGCAGTATTTT.

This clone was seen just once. The CDR3 region is CASNSLGDRGYNEQFF. For the CDR3, the DNA is TGTGCCAGCAACTCCCTGGGGGACAGAGGCTACAATGAGCAGTTCTTC. This chain joins TRBV27 and TRBJ2-1; TRBD1 aligns across 7 bases. From germline, CDR1 is MNHEY and CDR2 SMNVEV (reference sequence). Trimming cost V 7 bases and J 3 bases; bases outside gene matches: 12. The CDR3 consists of 16 residues.

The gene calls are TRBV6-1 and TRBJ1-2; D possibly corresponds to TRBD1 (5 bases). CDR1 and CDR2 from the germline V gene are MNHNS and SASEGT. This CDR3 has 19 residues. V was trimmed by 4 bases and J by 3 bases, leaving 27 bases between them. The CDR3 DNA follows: TGTGCCAGCAGTGTAGCCCAGTTCCCTCCTTCAGGGTCCCACTATGGCTACACCTTC. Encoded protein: CASSVAQFPPSGSHYGYTF.

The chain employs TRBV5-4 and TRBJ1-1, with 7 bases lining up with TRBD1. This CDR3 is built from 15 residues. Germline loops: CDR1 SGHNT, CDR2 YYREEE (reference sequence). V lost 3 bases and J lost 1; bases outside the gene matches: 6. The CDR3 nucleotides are TGTGCCAGCAGCTCTCTGGGACAGCCGAACACTGAAGCTTTCTTT. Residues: CASSSLGQPNTEAFF.

CDR3 sequence: CASSLGISLDTQYF. The CDR3 DNA follows: TGTGCCAGCAGCTTAGGGATTAGCTTAGATACGCAGTATTTT. This chain connects TRBV7-6 to TRBJ2-3; D remains unclear. This CDR3 has 14 residues. V was clipped by 1 base and J by 5 bases, with 10 bases between them. Germline-derived CDR1 and CDR2 are SGHVS and FNYEAQ. The entire variable domain, with the rest obtained from reference TRBV7-6 and TRBJ2-3, is as follows: GAGVSQSPRYKVTKRGQDVALRCDPISGHVSLYWYRQALGQGPEFLTYFNYEAQQDKSGLPNDRFSAERPEGSISTLTIQRTEQRDSAMYRCASSLGISLDTQYFGPGTRLTVL.

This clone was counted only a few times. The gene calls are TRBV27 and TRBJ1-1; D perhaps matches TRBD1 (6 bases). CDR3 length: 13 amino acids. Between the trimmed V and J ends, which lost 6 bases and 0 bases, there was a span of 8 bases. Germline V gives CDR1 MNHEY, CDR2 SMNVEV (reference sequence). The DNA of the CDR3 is TGTGCCAGCAGGGACAGCTTGAACACTGAAGCTTTCTTT. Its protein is CASRDSLNTEAFF.

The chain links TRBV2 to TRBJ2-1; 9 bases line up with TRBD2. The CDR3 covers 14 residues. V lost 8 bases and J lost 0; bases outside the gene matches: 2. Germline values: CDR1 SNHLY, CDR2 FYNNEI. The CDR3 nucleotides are TGTGCCAGCCTTAGCGGGAGCTCCTACAATGAGCAGTTCTTC. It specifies CASLSGSSYNEQFF.

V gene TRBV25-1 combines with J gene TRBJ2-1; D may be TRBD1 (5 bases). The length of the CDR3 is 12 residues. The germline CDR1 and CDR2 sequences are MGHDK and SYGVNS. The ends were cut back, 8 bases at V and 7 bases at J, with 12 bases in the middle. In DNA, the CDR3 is TGTGCCAGCTCATACAGGAGTAATGAGCAGTTCTTC. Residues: CASSYRSNEQFF.

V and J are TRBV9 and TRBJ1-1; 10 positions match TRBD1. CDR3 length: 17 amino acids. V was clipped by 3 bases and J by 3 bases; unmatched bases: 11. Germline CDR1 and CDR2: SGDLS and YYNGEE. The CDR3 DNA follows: TGTGCCAGCAGCGGACGACAGGGGGCGAGAATTGACACTGAAGCTTTCTTT. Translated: CASSGRQGARIDTEAFF.

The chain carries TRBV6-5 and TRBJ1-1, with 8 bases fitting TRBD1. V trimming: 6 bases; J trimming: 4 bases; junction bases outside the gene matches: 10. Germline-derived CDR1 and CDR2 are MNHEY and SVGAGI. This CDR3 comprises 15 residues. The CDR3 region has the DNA TGTGCCAGCAGCCCCGTGGACAGGGTGGCCACTGAAGCTTTCTTT. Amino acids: CASSPVDRVATEAFF.

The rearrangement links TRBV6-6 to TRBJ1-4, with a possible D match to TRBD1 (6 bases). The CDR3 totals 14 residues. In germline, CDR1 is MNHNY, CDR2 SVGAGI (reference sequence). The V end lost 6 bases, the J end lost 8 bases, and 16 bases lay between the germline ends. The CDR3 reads CASRGPGAGEKLFF. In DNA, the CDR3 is TGTGCCAGCAGGGGCCCAGGGGCTGGGGAAAAACTGTTTTTT.

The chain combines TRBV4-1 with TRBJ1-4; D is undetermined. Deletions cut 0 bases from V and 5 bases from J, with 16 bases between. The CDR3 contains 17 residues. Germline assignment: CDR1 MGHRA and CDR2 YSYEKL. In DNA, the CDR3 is TGCGCCAGCAGCCAAGAGGGCCTTCGCAGGATAAATGAAAAACTGTTTTTT. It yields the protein CASSQEGLRRINEKLFF.

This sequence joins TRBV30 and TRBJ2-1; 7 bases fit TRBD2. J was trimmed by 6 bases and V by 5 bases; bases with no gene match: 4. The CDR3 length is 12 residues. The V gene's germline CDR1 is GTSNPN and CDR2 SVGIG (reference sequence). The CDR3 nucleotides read TGTGCCTGGGACGGGGGGACCAATGAGCAGTTCTTC. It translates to CAWDGGTNEQFF.

CDR3 sequence reads: CASSLRSSVYNEQFF. Here the CDR3 DNA reads TGTGCCAGCAGCTTGAGGTCTAGCGTCTACAATGAGCAGTTCTTC. The J gene is TRBJ2-1, the V gene TRBV5-4; tentatively, D is TRBD2 (6 bases). V lost 1 base to trimming and J lost 3 bases, with 11 bases between them. The length of the CDR3 is 15 residues. Germline values: CDR1 SGHNT, CDR2 YYREEE (reference sequence).

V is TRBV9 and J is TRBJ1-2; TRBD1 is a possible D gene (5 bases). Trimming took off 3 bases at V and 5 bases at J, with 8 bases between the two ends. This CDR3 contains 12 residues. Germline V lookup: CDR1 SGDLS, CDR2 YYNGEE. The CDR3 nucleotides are TGTGCCAGCAGCGCGGGGGGTTATGGCTACACCTTC. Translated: CASSAGGYGYTF. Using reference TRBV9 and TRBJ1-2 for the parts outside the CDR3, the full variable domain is DSGVTQTPKHLITATGQRVTLRCSPRSGDLSVYWYQQSLDQGLQFLIQYYNGEERAKGNILERFSAQQFPDLHSELNLSSLELGDSALYFCASSAGGYGYTFGSGTRLTVV.

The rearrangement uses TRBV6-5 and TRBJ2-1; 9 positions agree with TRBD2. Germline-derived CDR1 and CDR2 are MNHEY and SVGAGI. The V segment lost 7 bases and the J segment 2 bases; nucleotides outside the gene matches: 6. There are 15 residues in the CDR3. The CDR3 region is CASTPRLAAYNEQFF. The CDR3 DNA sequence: TGTGCCAGCACCCCAAGACTAGCGGCCTACAATGAGCAGTTCTTC.

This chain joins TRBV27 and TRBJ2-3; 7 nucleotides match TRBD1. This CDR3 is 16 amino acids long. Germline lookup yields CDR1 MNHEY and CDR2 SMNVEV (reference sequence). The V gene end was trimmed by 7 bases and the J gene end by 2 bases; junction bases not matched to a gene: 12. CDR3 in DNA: TGTGCCAGCACCTCCCCGACAGGGTTCGACACAGATACGCAGTATTTT. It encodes CASTSPTGFDTDTQYF.

Here the CDR3 reads CASSIDASGYNEQFF. The CDR3 DNA follows: TGTGCCAGTAGTATAGACGCTAGCGGATACAATGAGCAGTTCTTC. The J gene is TRBJ2-1, the V gene TRBV19; 7 bases are a match to TRBD2. The ends lost 0 bases at V and 4 bases at J; junction bases unmatched: 3. Germline-derived CDR1 and CDR2 are LNHDA and SQIVND (reference sequence). This CDR3 is built from 15 residues.

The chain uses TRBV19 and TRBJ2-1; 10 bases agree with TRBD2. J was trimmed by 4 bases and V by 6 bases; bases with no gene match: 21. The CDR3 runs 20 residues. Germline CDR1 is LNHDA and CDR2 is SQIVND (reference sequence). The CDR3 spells CASSSQTSSGGSAFYNEQFF. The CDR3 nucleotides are TGTGCCAGTAGCTCCCAAACTTCTAGCGGGGGAAGCGCATTTTACAATGAGCAGTTCTTC.